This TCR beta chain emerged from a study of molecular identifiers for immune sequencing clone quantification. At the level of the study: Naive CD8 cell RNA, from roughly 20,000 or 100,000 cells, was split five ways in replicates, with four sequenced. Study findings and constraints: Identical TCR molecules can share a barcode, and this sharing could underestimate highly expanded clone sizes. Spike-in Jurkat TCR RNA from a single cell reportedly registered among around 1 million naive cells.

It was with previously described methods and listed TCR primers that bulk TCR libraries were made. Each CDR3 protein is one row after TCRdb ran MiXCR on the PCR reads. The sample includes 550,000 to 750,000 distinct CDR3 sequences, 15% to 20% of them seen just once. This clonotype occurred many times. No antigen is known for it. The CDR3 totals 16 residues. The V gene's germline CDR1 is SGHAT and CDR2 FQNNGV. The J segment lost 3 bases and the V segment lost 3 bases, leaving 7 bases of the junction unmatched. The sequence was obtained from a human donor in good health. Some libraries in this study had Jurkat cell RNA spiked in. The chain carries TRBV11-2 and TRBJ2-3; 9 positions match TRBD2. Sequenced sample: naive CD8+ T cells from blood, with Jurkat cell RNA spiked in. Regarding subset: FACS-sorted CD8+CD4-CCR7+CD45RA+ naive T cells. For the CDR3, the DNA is TGTGCCAGCAGCTTTGTGCGGGGGGGTGCTACAGATACGCAGTATTTT. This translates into CASSFVRGGATDTQYF.